This TCR beta chain derives from a study of tumor-infiltrating lymphocytes in oesophageal squamous cell carcinoma. This clonotype was counted between two and nine times. TCRdb re-derived calls from the PCR reads in MiXCR, one entry per CDR3 protein. The data hold about 21,000 distinct CDR3 sequences, with around 35% observed a single time. V shed 0 bases, J shed 4 bases, and the junction held 0 bases outside the gene matches. CDR1 and CDR2 from the germline V gene are SGHKS and YYEKEE (reference sequence). The CDR3 runs to 13 residues. This sequence was found in a male donor with esophageal squamous cell carcinoma. The rearrangement joins TRBV5-5 to TRBJ2-7, with 8 nucleotides matching TRBD1. Sequencing used esophageal tumor tissue. In DNA, the CDR3 is TGTGCCAGCAGCTTGGACAGGGGGTACGAGCAGTACTTC. Residues: CASSLDRGYEQYF. The full variable domain, completed using reference TRBV5-5 and TRBJ2-7, is DAGVTQSPTHLIKTRGQQVTLRCSPISGHKSVSWYQQVLGQGPQFIFQYYEKEERGRGNFPDRFSARQFPNYSSELNVNALLLGDSALYLCASSLDRGYEQYFGPGTRLTVT.